The 17 T cell receptor beta chains given below trace back to one sample, sequenced in a study of shared clonotypes between healthy human individuals. TCRdb keeps only in-frame clones here, not all; method: immunoSEQ multiplex PCR. The data show roughly 720,000 clones, 90% seen once. The specimen sequenced was memory CD8+ T cells from PBMCs. Subset defined: CD45RO+ cells pooled with CCR7-negative TemRA cells. The receptors here all came from a man younger than 35 in good health. Some clones in this sample may be carry-over from other donors' samples.

This clone was detected only once. V gene TRBV7-9 combines with J gene TRBJ2-7; 10 bases map to TRBD1. The CDR3 spans 16 residues. Germline lookup yields CDR1 SEHNR and CDR2 FQNEAQ (reference sequence). The junction had 13 bases not matched to a gene; V was cut back by 5 bases and J by 6 bases. The CDR3 loop is CASSPLDGTGVGEQYF. The CDR3 bases are TGTGCCAGCAGCCCCCTAGACGGGACAGGGGTGGGCGAGCAGTACTTC.

The J gene is TRBJ1-1, the V gene TRBV10-3; no clear D gene. CDR3 length: 17 residues. Germline V gene data show CDR1 as ENHRY and CDR2 as SYGVKD. V shed 2 bases and J shed 4 bases, with 20 bases lying between them. The CDR3 sequence: CAISEQKDEGRRTEAFF. The CDR3 DNA is TGTGCCATCAGTGAGCAGAAAGATGAAGGGCGTCGCACTGAAGCTTTCTTT.

This clone has only one observation. The rearrangement links TRBV10-1 to TRBJ1-2, with 10 bases lining up with TRBD1. CDR3 length: 16 amino acids. J lost 4 bases, V lost 6 bases, and 11 bases had no gene match. From germline, CDR1 is WNHNN and CDR2 SYGVQD (reference sequence). The CDR3 sequence is CASRFGTGALSYGYTF. The CDR3 DNA reads TGCGCCAGCAGGTTCGGGACAGGGGCGTTGAGCTATGGCTACACCTTC.

The V gene is TRBV19, the J gene TRBJ1-5; TRBD1 matches at 10 bases. V was pared by 8 bases and J by 5 bases, with 9 bases of the junction left unmatched. The germline gives CDR1 LNHDA, CDR2 SQIVND (reference sequence). This CDR3 is 15 amino acids long. CDR3 nucleotides: TGTGCCAGTGGGACGGGACAGGGGTTTTATCAGCCCCAGCATTTT. Translation: CASGTGQGFYQPQHF.

This chain uses TRBV9 with TRBJ2-3; 9 bases are shared with TRBD1. Germline CDR1 and CDR2: SGDLS and YYNGEE. The V segment lost 2 bases and the J segment 2 bases; nucleotides outside the gene matches: 6. The CDR3 contains 16 residues. The CDR3 DNA reads as TGTGCCAGCAGCGTTACCGGGACAGGGTCCACAGATACGCAGTATTTT. This sequence encodes CASSVTGTGSTDTQYF. The whole variable domain, filled in from reference TRBV9 and TRBJ2-3, reads DSGVTQTPKHLITATGQRVTLRCSPRSGDLSVYWYQQSLDQGLQFLIQYYNGEERAKGNILERFSAQQFPDLHSELNLSSLELGDSALYFCASSVTGTGSTDTQYFGPGTRLTVL.

In its sample, this clone was seen once. V usage is TRBV28 and J usage is TRBJ2-1, with 13 bases that match TRBD2. CDR3 length: 13 residues. The germline CDR1 and CDR2 sequences are MDHEN and SYDVKM. J gave up 12 bases and V 5 bases, and 4 bases lay outside the gene matches. CDR3 nucleotides: TGTGCCAGCAGTCTGGGACTAGCGGGAACGCAGTTCTTC. Translating it yields CASSLGLAGTQFF.

This chain uses TRBV7-9 with TRBJ2-7; D remains unclear. Per germline, CDR1 SEHNR and CDR2 FQNEAQ (reference sequence). The length of the CDR3 is 13 residues. V lost 7 bases, J lost 1 base, and 11 bases lay in between. Here the CDR3 reads CASTWTESYEQYF. In nucleotides, the CDR3 is TGTGCCAGCACATGGACCGAGTCCTACGAGCAGTACTTC.

The chain uses TRBV5-8 and TRBJ2-7; TRBD2 agrees at 10 bases. The CDR3 runs to 14 residues. J was trimmed by 3 bases and V by 4 bases; bases with no gene match: 4. Germline lookup yields CDR1 SGHTS and CDR2 YDEGEE. The CDR3 protein is CASSRGLADYEQYF. The CDR3 DNA reads TGTGCCAGCAGCAGAGGACTAGCGGACTACGAGCAGTACTTC.

This clone appeared a few times. CDR3 residues: CASGLDGGSYNEQFF. In nucleotides, the CDR3 is TGTGCTAGTGGTTTGGACGGTGGATCCTACAATGAGCAGTTCTTC. The chain employs TRBV12-5 and TRBJ2-1; no clear D gene. The germline V gene encodes CDR1 LGHNT and CDR2 FRNRAP. This CDR3 has 15 amino acids. V lost 1 base, J lost 1 base, and 8 bases lay in between.

The chain recombines TRBV6-5 with TRBJ2-1; D gene uncertain. The CDR3 consists of 14 residues. V was trimmed by 4 bases and J by 2 bases, leaving 9 bases between them. CDR1 and CDR2 (germline): MNHEY, SVGAGI. The CDR3 DNA is TGTGCCAGCAGTTTTCTCCCTACCTACAATGAGCAGTTCTTC. Residues: CASSFLPTYNEQFF.

This chain links TRBV5-4 with TRBJ2-3; tentative D call: TRBD2 (5 bases). The length of the CDR3 is 12 residues. V lost 3 bases to trimming and J lost 8 bases, with 10 bases between them. In germline, CDR1 is SGHNT, CDR2 YYREEE (reference sequence). The CDR3 DNA reads as TGTGCCAGCAGCTCGGGGATCGGTACGCAGTATTTT. As protein: CASSSGIGTQYF.

This chain joins TRBV19 and TRBJ2-5; TRBD1 might be the D (5 bases). The V gene lost 2 bases and the J gene lost 0 bases, with 13 bases spanning the gap. The CDR3 sequence is 16 residues long. The V gene's germline CDR1 is LNHDA and CDR2 SQIVND (reference sequence). The CDR3 region has the DNA TGTGCCAGTAGTATACCAGGTGGGGCCAACCAAGAGACCCAGTACTTC. Translated, it gives CASSIPGGANQETQYF. The entire variable domain, with the rest obtained from reference TRBV19 and TRBJ2-5, is as follows: DGGITQSPKYLFRKEGQNVTLSCEQNLNHDAMYWYRQDPGQGLRLIYYSQIVNDFQKGDIAEGYSVSREKKESFPLTVTSAQKNPTAFYLCASSIPGGANQETQYFGPGTRLLVL.

The chain employs TRBV27 and TRBJ1-1; no clear D. The V end was cut by 1 base, the J end by 3 bases, with 12 bases between. CDR3 size: 15 residues. Germline CDR1 is MNHEY and CDR2 is SMNVEV (reference sequence). CDR3 nucleotide sequence: TGTGCCAGCAGTTTATTTCCGGGGTTGTACACTGAAGCTTTCTTT. This translates into CASSLFPGLYTEAFF.

CDR3 DNA sequence: TGTGCCAGCAGGCAACTCAGGTTCACAGATACGCAGTATTTT. It codes for CASRQLRFTDTQYF. This rearrangement joins TRBV28 to TRBJ2-3, with no clear D. The ends were cut back, 6 bases at V and 2 bases at J, with 12 bases in the middle. The CDR3 has 14 amino acids. CDR1 is MDHEN, CDR2 SYDVKM, per germline.

As regards this clone: Other DNA sequences in this specimen translate into the identical CDR3. V and J are TRBV7-9 and TRBJ2-7; 7 bases match TRBD2. This CDR3 is built from 13 residues. Unmatched junction bases numbered 4, after V lost 6 bases and J lost 2 bases. Germline values: CDR1 SEHNR, CDR2 FQNEAQ (reference sequence). CDR3 DNA: TGTGCCAGCAGTCTTGGACTAGCCTACGAGCAGTACTTC. Translating it yields CASSLGLAYEQYF. The whole variable domain, remainder taken from reference TRBV7-9 and TRBJ2-7, is DTGVSQNPRHKITKRGQNVTFRCDPISEHNRLYWYRQTLGQGPEFLTYFQNEAQLEKSRLLSDRFSAERPKGSFSTLEIQRTEQGDSAMYLCASSLGLAYEQYFGPGTRLTVT.

A note on this clone: Other DNA sequences of this sample code for an identical CDR3. The chain is built from TRBV9 and TRBJ1-1; 7 bases agree with TRBD1. V lost 0 bases, J lost 4 bases, and 3 bases stayed unmatched. This CDR3 comprises 14 residues. CDR1 and CDR2 (germline): SGDLS, YYNGEE. This CDR3 is CASSVGTGATEAFF. The CDR3 region has the DNA TGTGCCAGCAGCGTAGGGACAGGCGCCACTGAAGCTTTCTTT.

This clone was seen repeatedly, ten times or more. Other DNA sequences of this sample code for an identical CDR3. The V gene is TRBV4-3, the J gene TRBJ1-2; D might be TRBD1 (6 bases). V was clipped by 0 bases and J by 5 bases, with 13 bases between them. Germline V gene sequence: CDR1 LGHNA, CDR2 YSLEER. The CDR3 consists of 15 residues. CDR3 loop: CASSQEVQGIYGYTF. The DNA for the CDR3 is TGCGCCAGCAGCCAAGAAGTACAGGGAATTTATGGCTACACCTTC.